The next 13 T cell receptor beta chains were all read from a single sample in a study of shared clonotypes between healthy human individuals. Libraries were prepared by immunoSEQ multiplex PCR; TCRdb keeps only in-frame clonotypes and omits some of them. The data show about 1.5 million clones, with roughly 95% seen just once and roughly 1.2% held by the top ten. Source material: naive CD4+ T cells sorted from blood. Regarding subset: CD45RA+ positively selected. The receptors were sampled from a man aged 25-45 years in good health.

This chain uses TRBV6-6 with TRBJ1-5; 8 nucleotides align to TRBD1. Losses at the gene ends were 5 bases for V and 7 bases for J; bases not matched to a gene: 10. The CDR3 loop spans 15 amino acids. Germline-derived CDR1 and CDR2 are MNHNY and SVGAGI (reference sequence). CDR3 residues: CASSRDRGSGQPQHF. For the CDR3, the DNA is TGTGCCAGCAGTCGCGACAGGGGATCAGGCCAGCCCCAGCATTTT.

CDR3 in DNA: TGTGCCAGCAGCACGGGACAGAAAAACATTCAGTACTTC. Translated: CASSTGQKNIQYF. The chain is built from TRBV11-2 and TRBJ2-4, with 7 nucleotides matching TRBD1. Germline values: CDR1 SGHAT, CDR2 FQNNGV. Trimming at V came to 5 bases and at J to 4 bases, leaving 2 bases not matched to a gene. The CDR3 spans 13 residues.

This chain joins TRBV28 and TRBJ1-2; D gene unclear. The germline V gene encodes CDR1 MDHEN and CDR2 SYDVKM. The CDR3 sequence is 14 residues long. The V gene lost 6 bases and the J gene lost 4 bases, with 15 bases spanning the gap. CDR3 in amino acids: CASRRRSSGYGYTF. The DNA of the CDR3 is TGTGCCAGCAGGAGAAGGTCCTCCGGCTATGGCTACACCTTC.

The chain combines TRBV28 with TRBJ2-7; D is ambiguous. The germline V gene encodes CDR1 MDHEN and CDR2 SYDVKM. This CDR3 is built from 12 residues. Trimming pared 3 bases from V and 4 bases from J, leaving 7 bases between. The CDR3 spells CASSLFGYEQYF. The CDR3 DNA is TGTGCCAGCAGTTTGTTTGGGTACGAGCAGTACTTC.

V gene TRBV7-4 combines with J gene TRBJ1-5; D gene unclear. Germline CDR1 SGHVT, CDR2 SQSDAQ. The CDR3 is made up of 14 amino acids. V was clipped by 3 bases and J by 2 bases, with 8 bases between them. CDR3 nucleotide sequence: TGTGCCAGCAGCTTCTTGTGGGGCAATCAGCCCCAGCATTTT. Translated: CASSFLWGNQPQHF.

This clone has a count of ten or more. The chain joins TRBV9 to TRBJ2-3; D is perhaps TRBD2 (6 bases). The length of the CDR3 is 17 residues. Germline CDR1 SGDLS, CDR2 YYNGEE. Between the trimmed V and J ends, which lost 3 bases and 4 bases, there was a span of 21 bases. The CDR3 here is CASSGSGGRERADTQYF. As DNA, the CDR3 is TGTGCCAGCAGCGGGAGTGGCGGGCGGGAAAGGGCAGATACGCAGTATTTT.

The rearrangement links TRBV19 to TRBJ2-3; TRBD2 matches at 11 bases. Trimming removed 6 bases from V and 6 bases from J; junction bases left unmatched: 8. The CDR3 loop spans 15 amino acids. Germline CDR1 and CDR2: LNHDA and SQIVND (reference sequence). The CDR3 is CASRLTSGTGDTQYF. CDR3 coding DNA: TGTGCCAGTAGACTGACTAGCGGGACTGGCGATACGCAGTATTTT.

For this clone: The sample carries other DNA sequences with the same CDR3. In nucleotides, the CDR3 is TGTGCCAGCAGCGTAGTGGGGGGATCTCAAGAGACCCAGTACTTC. Translating gives CASSVVGGSQETQYF. This sequence joins TRBV9 and TRBJ2-5, with D maybe TRBD2 (6 bases). This CDR3 contains 15 residues. The germline V gene has CDR1 SGDLS and CDR2 YYNGEE. V was trimmed by 0 bases and J by 2 bases, leaving 11 bases between them.

The chain has TRBV6-4 and TRBJ2-5; 7 bases align to TRBD2. The trim removed 6 bases at V and 2 bases at J, leaving 9 bases unmatched. This CDR3 spans 15 amino acids. Germline V gene sequence: CDR1 MRHNA, CDR2 SNTAGT. The chain's CDR3 is CASSKNGLDQETQYF. The CDR3 DNA sequence: TGTGCCAGCAGCAAAAATGGACTAGATCAAGAGACCCAGTACTTC.

The CDR3 nucleotides read TGTGCCAGCAGCTTCCAGATCGGGGAGCAGTTCTTC. Its protein product is CASSFQIGEQFF. The chain carries TRBV7-8 and TRBJ2-1; no clear D. The CDR3 is 12 residues long. V lost 3 bases, J lost 10 bases, and 10 bases lay in between. CDR1 is SGHVS, CDR2 FQNEAQ, per germline.

The chain is built from TRBV19 and TRBJ1-5; possible D gene TRBD1, 6 bases. The V end was cut by 3 bases, the J end by 0 bases, with 15 bases between. The CDR3 runs to 17 residues. Germline V gene data show CDR1 as LNHDA and CDR2 as SQIVND (reference sequence). The CDR3 sequence is CASSIRGQFDSNQPQHF. The CDR3 region has the DNA TGTGCCAGTAGTATCCGAGGACAGTTTGATAGCAATCAGCCCCAGCATTTT.

The chain has TRBV5-1 and TRBJ2-2, with D perhaps matching TRBD2 (6 bases). Germline CDR1 SGHRS, CDR2 YFSETQ. This CDR3 contains 16 residues. With 0 bases removed from V and 2 bases from J, the gap between germline ends came to 11 bases. This CDR3 reads CASSLAGRGNTGELFF. In DNA, the CDR3 is TGCGCCAGCAGCTTGGCCGGGAGAGGAAACACCGGGGAGCTGTTTTTT.

The rearrangement uses TRBV6-6 and TRBJ2-7; D perhaps matches TRBD1 (5 bases). Germline CDR1 and CDR2: MNHNY and SVGAGI (reference sequence). Trimming pared 5 bases from V and 8 bases from J, leaving 16 bases between. There are 13 residues in the CDR3. The chain's CDR3 is CASSQQDGYKQYF. The CDR3 coding sequence is TGTGCCAGCAGTCAACAGGACGGTTACAAGCAGTACTTC.